This T cell receptor beta chain was captured by sequencing in a study of shared clonotypes between healthy human individuals. Overall study context: Used for every donor were three CD4 naive, three CD4 memory, two CD8 naive and one CD8 memory plate.

Sequencing was performed with immunoSEQ multiplex PCR; in TCRdb, only in-frame clones are kept and a portion is missing. There are about 2.4 million clones in the sample; approximately 92% occur only once, and 0.11% to 0.15% lies in the top ten. From germline, CDR1 is SGDLS and CDR2 YYNGEE. The V end was cut by 3 bases, the J end by 7 bases, with 16 bases between. CDR3 size: 14 residues. The sample taken for sequencing was naive CD4+ T cells sorted from blood. The subset denotes: CD45RA+ positively selected. The chain links TRBV9 to TRBJ1-1; perhaps TRBD1 as D (5 bases). This sequence originates from a man aged 18 to 29 in good health. The CDR3 coding sequence is TGTGCCAGCAGCGAATCCCCGCATGACAGTGAAGCTTTCTTT. Its protein product is CASSESPHDSEAFF.